This TCR beta chain is from a study of identical twins. There are 11 residues in the CDR3. V lost 3 bases, J lost 5 bases, and 4 bases lay in between. Looked up from germline, CDR1 is LGHDT and CDR2 is YNNKEL (reference sequence). In this sample, this clonotype turned up many times. A universal primer binding site was introduced by template switching. The final cDNA contained unique molecular identifiers. TCRdb independently ran MiXCR on the 5' RACE reads; one entry per CDR3 protein. The data hold some 630,000 distinct CDR3 sequences, with under 8.5% observed a single time. A further study also used this sample, focusing on yellow fever vaccine responses in identical twins.

The chain has TRBV3-1 and TRBJ2-5; D gene unclear. The sequence came from a woman between 18 and 29 years old in good health. The sequenced material came from PBMCs. CDR3 nucleotide sequence: TGTGCCAGCAGCCAGGCGGAGACCCAGTACTTC. As protein: CASSQAETQYF.